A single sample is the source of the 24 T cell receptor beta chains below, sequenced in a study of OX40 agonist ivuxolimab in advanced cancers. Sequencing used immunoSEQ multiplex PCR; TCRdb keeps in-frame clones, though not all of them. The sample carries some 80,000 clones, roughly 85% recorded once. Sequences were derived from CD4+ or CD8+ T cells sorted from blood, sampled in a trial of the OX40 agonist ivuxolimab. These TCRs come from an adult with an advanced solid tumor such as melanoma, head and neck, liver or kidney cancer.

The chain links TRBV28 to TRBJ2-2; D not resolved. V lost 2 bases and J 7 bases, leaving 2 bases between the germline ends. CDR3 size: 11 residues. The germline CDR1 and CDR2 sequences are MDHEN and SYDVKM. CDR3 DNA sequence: TGTGCCAGCAGTTTACGCGGGGAGCTGTTTTTT. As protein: CASSLRGELFF.

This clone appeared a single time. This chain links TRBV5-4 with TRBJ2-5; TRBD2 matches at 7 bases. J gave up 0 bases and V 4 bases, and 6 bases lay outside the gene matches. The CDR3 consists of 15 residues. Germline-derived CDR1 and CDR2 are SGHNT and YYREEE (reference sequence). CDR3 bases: TGTGCCAGCAGCGACGGGACTACGAACCAAGAGACCCAGTACTTC. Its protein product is CASSDGTTNQETQYF.

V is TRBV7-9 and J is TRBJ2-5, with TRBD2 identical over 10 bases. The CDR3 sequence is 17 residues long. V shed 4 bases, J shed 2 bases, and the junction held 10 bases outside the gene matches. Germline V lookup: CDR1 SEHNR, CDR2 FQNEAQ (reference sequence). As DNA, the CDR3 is TGTGCCAGCAGCTCCCTTGGGATAGCGGGGGGACAAGAGACCCAGTACTTC. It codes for CASSSLGIAGGQETQYF.

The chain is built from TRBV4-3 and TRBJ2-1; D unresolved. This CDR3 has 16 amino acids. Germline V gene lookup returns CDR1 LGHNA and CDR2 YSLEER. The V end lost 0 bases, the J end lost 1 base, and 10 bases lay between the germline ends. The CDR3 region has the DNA TGCGCCAGCAGCCAAGATTTAGAAGAATCCTACAATGAGCAGTTCTTC. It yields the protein CASSQDLEESYNEQFF.

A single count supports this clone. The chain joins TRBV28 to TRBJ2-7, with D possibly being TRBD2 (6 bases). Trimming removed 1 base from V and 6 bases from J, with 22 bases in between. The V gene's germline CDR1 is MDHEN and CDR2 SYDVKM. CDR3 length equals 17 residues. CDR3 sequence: CASSLSPGAREESEQYF. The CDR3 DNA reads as TGTGCCAGCAGTTTATCACCCGGGGCCAGGGAGGAGTCCGAGCAGTACTTC.

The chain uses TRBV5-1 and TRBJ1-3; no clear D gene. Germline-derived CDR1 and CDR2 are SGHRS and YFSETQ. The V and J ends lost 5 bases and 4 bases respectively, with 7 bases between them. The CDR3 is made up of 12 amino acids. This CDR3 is CASSYNGNTIYF. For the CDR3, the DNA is TGCGCCAGCAGTTACAACGGAAACACCATATATTTT.

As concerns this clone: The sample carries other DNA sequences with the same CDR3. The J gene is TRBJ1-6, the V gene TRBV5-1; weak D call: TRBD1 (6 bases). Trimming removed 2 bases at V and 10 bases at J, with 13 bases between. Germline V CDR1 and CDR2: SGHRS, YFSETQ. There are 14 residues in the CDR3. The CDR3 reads CASSFSGEGSPLHF. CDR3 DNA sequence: TGCGCCAGCAGCTTCTCAGGGGAAGGCTCACCCCTCCACTTT.

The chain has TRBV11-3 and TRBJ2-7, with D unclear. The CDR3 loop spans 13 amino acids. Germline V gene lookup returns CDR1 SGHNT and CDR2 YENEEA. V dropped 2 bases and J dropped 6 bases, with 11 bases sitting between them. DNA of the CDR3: TGTGCCAGCAGCTTACTAACACCGGGCGAGCAGTACTTC. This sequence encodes CASSLLTPGEQYF. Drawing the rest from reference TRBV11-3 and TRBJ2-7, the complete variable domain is EAGVVQSPRYKIIEKKQPVAFWCNPISGHNTLYWYLQNLGQGPELLIRYENEEAVDDSQLPKDRFSAERLKGVDSTLKIQPAELGDSAVYLCASSLLTPGEQYFGPGTRLTVT.

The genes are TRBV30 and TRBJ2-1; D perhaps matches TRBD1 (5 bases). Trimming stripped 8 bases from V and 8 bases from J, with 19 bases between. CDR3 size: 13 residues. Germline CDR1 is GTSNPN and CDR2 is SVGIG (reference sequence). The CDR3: CAGLGPQDDEQFF. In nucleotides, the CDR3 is TGTGCCGGTTTGGGGCCTCAGGACGATGAGCAGTTCTTC.

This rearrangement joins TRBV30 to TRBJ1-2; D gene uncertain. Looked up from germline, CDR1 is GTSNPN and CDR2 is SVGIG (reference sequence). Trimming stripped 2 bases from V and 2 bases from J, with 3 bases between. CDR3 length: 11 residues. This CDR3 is CAWSTNYGYTF. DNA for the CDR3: TGTGCCTGGAGTACGAACTATGGCTACACCTTC.

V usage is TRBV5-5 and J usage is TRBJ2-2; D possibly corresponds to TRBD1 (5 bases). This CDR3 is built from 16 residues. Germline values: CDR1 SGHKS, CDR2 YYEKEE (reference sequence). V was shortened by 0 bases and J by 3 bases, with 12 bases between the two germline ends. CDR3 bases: TGTGCCAGCAGCTTGGCTGGGGCAGACTACACCGGGGAGCTGTTTTTT. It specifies CASSLAGADYTGELFF. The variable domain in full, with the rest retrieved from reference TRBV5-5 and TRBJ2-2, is DAGVTQSPTHLIKTRGQQVTLRCSPISGHKSVSWYQQVLGQGPQFIFQYYEKEERGRGNFPDRFSARQFPNYSSELNVNALLLGDSALYLCASSLAGADYTGELFFGEGSRLTVL.

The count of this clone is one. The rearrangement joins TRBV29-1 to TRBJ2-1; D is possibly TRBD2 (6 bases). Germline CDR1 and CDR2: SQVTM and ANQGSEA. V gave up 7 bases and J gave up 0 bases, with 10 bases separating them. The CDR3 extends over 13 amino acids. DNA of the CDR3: TGCAGCGCCCGGGGGAGCTCCTACAATGAGCAGTTCTTC. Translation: CSARGSSYNEQFF.

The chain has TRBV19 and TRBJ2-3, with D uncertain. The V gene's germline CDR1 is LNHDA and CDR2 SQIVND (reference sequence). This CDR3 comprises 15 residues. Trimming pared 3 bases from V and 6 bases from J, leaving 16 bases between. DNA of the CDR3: TGTGCCAGTAGTATGAGCCGATCTCTACCCGATACGCAGTATTTT. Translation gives CASSMSRSLPDTQYF.

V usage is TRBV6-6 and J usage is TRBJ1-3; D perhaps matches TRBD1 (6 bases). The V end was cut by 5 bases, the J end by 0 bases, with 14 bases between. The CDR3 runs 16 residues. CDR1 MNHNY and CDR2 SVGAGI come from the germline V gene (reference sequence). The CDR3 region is CASSRRTDNSGNTIYF. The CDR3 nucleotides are TGTGCCAGCAGTCGCCGGACAGATAACTCTGGAAACACCATATATTTT.

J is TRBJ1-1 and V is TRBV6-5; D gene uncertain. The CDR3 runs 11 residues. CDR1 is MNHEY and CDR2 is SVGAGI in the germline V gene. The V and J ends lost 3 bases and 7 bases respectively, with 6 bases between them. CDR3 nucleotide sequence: TGTGCCAGCAGTTATATGGGTGAAGCTTTCTTT. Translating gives CASSYMGEAFF.

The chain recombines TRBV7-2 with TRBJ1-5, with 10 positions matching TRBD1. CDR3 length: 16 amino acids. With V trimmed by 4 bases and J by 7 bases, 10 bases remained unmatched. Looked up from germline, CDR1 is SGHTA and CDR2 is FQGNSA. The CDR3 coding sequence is TGTGCCAGCAGCTCCTACGACAGGGGGCAGCTACAGCCCCAGCATTTT. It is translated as CASSSYDRGQLQPQHF.

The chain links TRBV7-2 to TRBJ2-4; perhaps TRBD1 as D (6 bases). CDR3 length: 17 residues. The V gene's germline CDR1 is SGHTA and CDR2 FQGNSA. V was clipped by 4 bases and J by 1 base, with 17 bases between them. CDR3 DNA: TGTGCCAGCAGCTCAGAGCCAGGGGTTCGGGCCAAAAACATTCAGTACTTC. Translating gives CASSSEPGVRAKNIQYF.

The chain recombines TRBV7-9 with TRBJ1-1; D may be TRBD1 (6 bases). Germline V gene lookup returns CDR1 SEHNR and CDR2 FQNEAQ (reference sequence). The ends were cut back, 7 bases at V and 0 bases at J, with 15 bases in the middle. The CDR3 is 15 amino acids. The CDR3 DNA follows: TGTGCCAGCAAAACGAAGGACAGACTGAACACTGAAGCTTTCTTT. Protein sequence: CASKTKDRLNTEAFF. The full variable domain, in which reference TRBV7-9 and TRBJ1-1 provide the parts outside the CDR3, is DTGVSQNPRHKITKRGQNVTFRCDPISEHNRLYWYRQTLGQGPEFLTYFQNEAQLEKSRLLSDRFSAERPKGSFSTLEIQRTEQGDSAMYLCASKTKDRLNTEAFFGQGTRLTVV.

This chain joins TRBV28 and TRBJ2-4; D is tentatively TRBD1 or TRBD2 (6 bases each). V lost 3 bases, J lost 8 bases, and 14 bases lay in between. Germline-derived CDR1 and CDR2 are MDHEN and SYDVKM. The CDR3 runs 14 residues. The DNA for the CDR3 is TGTGCCAGCAGTTTTGAGGGGGGAGGAGACATTCAGTACTTC. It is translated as CASSFEGGGDIQYF.

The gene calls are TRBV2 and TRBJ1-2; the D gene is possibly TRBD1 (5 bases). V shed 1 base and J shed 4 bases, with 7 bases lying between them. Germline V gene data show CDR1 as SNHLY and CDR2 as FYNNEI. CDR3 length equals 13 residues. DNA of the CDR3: TGTGCCAGCAGTGAAGAGGGGACCTATGGCTACACCTTC. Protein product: CASSEEGTYGYTF.

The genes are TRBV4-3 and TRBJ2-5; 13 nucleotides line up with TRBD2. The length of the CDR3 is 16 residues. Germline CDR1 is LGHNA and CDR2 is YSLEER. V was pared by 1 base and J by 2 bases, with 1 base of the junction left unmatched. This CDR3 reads CASSQVGLAGQETQYF. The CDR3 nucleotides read TGCGCCAGCAGCCAAGTGGGACTAGCGGGGCAAGAGACCCAGTACTTC.

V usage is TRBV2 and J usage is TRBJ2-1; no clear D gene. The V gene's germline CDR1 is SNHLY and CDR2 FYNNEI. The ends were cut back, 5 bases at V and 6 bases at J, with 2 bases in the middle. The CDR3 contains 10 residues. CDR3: CASSSNEQFF. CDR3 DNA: TGTGCCAGCAGTTCCAATGAGCAGTTCTTC.

CDR3 sequence (DNA): TGCGCCAGCGCAAGGACAGATAGCACAGATACGCAGTATTTT. The encoded protein is CASARTDSTDTQYF. This chain joins TRBV5-1 and TRBJ2-3, with a tentative D call TRBD1 (6 bases). Germline V gene lookup returns CDR1 SGHRS and CDR2 YFSETQ. V dropped 7 bases and J dropped 0 bases, with 12 bases sitting between them. This CDR3 comprises 14 residues.

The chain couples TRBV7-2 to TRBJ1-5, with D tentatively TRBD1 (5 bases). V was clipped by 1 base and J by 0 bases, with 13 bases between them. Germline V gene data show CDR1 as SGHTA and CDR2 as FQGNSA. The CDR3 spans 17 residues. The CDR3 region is CASSLEEGSVSNQPQHF. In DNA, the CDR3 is TGTGCCAGCAGCTTAGAGGAGGGGTCCGTTAGCAATCAGCCCCAGCATTTT.